These 21 T cell receptor beta chains were sequenced from one sample in a study of CD8+ T cells in alopecia areata. Treatment specified: oral pan-JAK inhibitor, 5-10 mg twice daily. Extraction of RNA preceded its reverse transcription into cDNA, which served as the sequencing template. Profiling relied on immunoSEQ multiplex PCR, and the TCRdb table lists in-frame clones only, not all of them. This repertoire shows under 200,000 clones, 60% found once; its top ten account for 14%. Sequencing used CD4+ T cells sorted from blood, obtained at week 24, from a patient treated with tofacitinib. These receptor sequences come from a human donor with alopecia areata.

This chain uses TRBV30 with TRBJ1-2; maybe TRBD1 (5 bases). The germline V gene has CDR1 GTSNPN and CDR2 SVGIG (reference sequence). Trimming cost V 3 bases and J 6 bases, with 11 bases left between them. The CDR3 totals 12 residues. In nucleotides, the CDR3 is TGTGCCTGGAGGGGGGACGGGGATGGCTACACCTTC. Translation gives CAWRGDGDGYTF.

The chain couples TRBV30 to TRBJ1-1; the match to TRBD1 covers 7 bases. The ends lost 3 bases at V and 10 bases at J; junction bases unmatched: 5. The CDR3 consists of 11 residues. The germline gives CDR1 GTSNPN, CDR2 SVGIG (reference sequence). CDR3 loop: CAWRTGRRAFF. In DNA, the CDR3 is TGTGCCTGGAGGACAGGGCGGCGAGCTTTCTTT.

This clone was found a few times. The rearrangement joins TRBV18 to TRBJ1-5, with D perhaps matching TRBD1 (5 bases). Trimming stripped 6 bases from V and 4 bases from J, with 10 bases between. Germline CDR1 KGHSH, CDR2 LQKENI. The CDR3 length is 13 residues. The CDR3, as DNA: TGTGCCAGCTCGCGAGACAGAAATCAGCCCCAGCATTTT. Translated: CASSRDRNQPQHF.

The V call is TRBV30, the J call TRBJ1-6; D ambiguous. Germline V gene lookup returns CDR1 GTSNPN and CDR2 SVGIG (reference sequence). There are 12 residues in the CDR3. The V end lost 4 bases, the J end lost 6 bases, and 7 bases lay between the germline ends. CDR3 DNA sequence: TGTGCCTGGAAGGTCGGTAATTCACCCCTCCACTTT. Translated: CAWKVGNSPLHF.

This clone was picked up a small number of times. The chain uses TRBV5-6 and TRBJ2-3; 9 bases fit TRBD2. CDR1 and CDR2 from the germline V gene are SGHDT and YYEEEE. The CDR3 has 15 residues. The ends lost 6 bases at V and 2 bases at J; junction bases unmatched: 7. The CDR3 reads CASTPGLAFTDTQYF. DNA of the CDR3: TGTGCCAGCACGCCGGGACTAGCATTCACAGATACGCAGTATTTT.

In DNA form, the CDR3 reads TGTGCCTGGGGTCAAGTTAGCAATCAGCCCCAGCATTTT. This gives the protein CAWGQVSNQPQHF. The V call is TRBV30, the J call TRBJ1-5, with unresolved D. Per the germline V gene, CDR1 is GTSNPN and CDR2 is SVGIG (reference sequence). The V and J ends lost 5 bases and 0 bases respectively, with 8 bases between them. The CDR3 is 13 amino acids.

The DNA of the CDR3 is TGTGCCAGTAGTTTCCGGCCCTCGGGATACACTGAAGCTTTCTTT. Translated: CASSFRPSGYTEAFF. The rearrangement joins TRBV19 to TRBJ1-1; D not resolved. CDR3 size: 15 residues. Germline CDR1 reads LNHDA; CDR2 reads SQIVND (reference sequence). Deletions cut 5 bases from V and 3 bases from J, with 16 bases between.

The chain combines TRBV12-5 with TRBJ2-7, with 7 bases that match TRBD1. J was trimmed by 0 bases and V by 1 base; bases with no gene match: 3. CDR3 length: 15 amino acids. Germline CDR1 is LGHNT and CDR2 is FRNRAP. The CDR3 spells CASGLGQGISYEQYF. For the CDR3, the DNA is TGTGCTAGTGGTTTGGGACAGGGAATCTCCTACGAGCAGTACTTC.

This chain links TRBV9 with TRBJ1-2; 8 bases agree with TRBD1. Germline V gene sequence: CDR1 SGDLS, CDR2 YYNGEE. V lost 1 base to trimming and J lost 8 bases; unmatched junction nucleotides: 4. The CDR3 is made up of 13 amino acids. CDR3 amino acids: CASSVYDRGGYTF. The CDR3 nucleotides are TGTGCCAGCAGCGTATACGACAGGGGAGGCTACACCTTC.

The count of this clone is one. V is TRBV5-4 and J is TRBJ2-7, with TRBD1 matching over 7 bases. Germline values: CDR1 SGHNT, CDR2 YYREEE (reference sequence). The CDR3 runs 12 residues. Unmatched junction bases numbered 0, after V lost 0 bases and J lost 6 bases. The CDR3 reads CASSLEGAEQYF. The CDR3 DNA reads as TGTGCCAGCAGCTTGGAGGGGGCCGAGCAGTACTTC.

This clone came up a few times. The V and J genes are TRBV30 and TRBJ1-1; the D is unclear. Deletions cut 0 bases from V and 0 bases from J, with 2 bases between. Per germline, CDR1 GTSNPN and CDR2 SVGIG (reference sequence). This CDR3 spans 12 amino acids. CDR3: CAWSVVNTEAFF. CDR3 bases: TGTGCCTGGAGTGTAGTGAACACTGAAGCTTTCTTT.

This clone turned up a few times. V usage is TRBV10-1 and J usage is TRBJ2-2; D perhaps matches TRBD1 (5 bases). The CDR3 runs 13 residues. Germline loops: CDR1 WNHNN, CDR2 SYGVQD (reference sequence). Trimming took off 6 bases at V and 2 bases at J, with 7 bases between the two ends. The CDR3 sequence is CASRQDNTGELFF. Written as DNA, the CDR3 is TGCGCCAGCAGACAGGACAACACCGGGGAGCTGTTTTTT.

This chain connects TRBV2 to TRBJ1-5; D unclear. V dropped 8 bases and J dropped 6 bases, with 17 bases sitting between them. The CDR3 contains 14 residues. Per the germline V gene, CDR1 is SNHLY and CDR2 is FYNNEI. CDR3 region: CASGFEAFRQPQHF. For the CDR3, the DNA is TGTGCCAGCGGGTTCGAGGCCTTTCGTCAGCCCCAGCATTTT.

A few counts support this clone. The CDR3 region has the DNA TGTGCCAGCAGTCCCCAGACTGGGGGGACCCAGTACTTC. Protein sequence: CASSPQTGGTQYF. This chain uses TRBV6-5 with TRBJ2-5; tentatively, D is TRBD1 or TRBD2 (5 bases each). The germline V and J ends were trimmed by 5 bases and 7 bases, with 14 bases remaining between them. The CDR3 loop spans 13 amino acids. The germline V gene encodes CDR1 MNHEY and CDR2 SVGAGI.

The chain combines TRBV25-1 with TRBJ2-7; possible D gene TRBD1, 6 bases. The CDR3 runs 12 residues. The ends were cut back, 5 bases at V and 6 bases at J, with 11 bases in the middle. Germline lookup yields CDR1 MGHDK and CDR2 SYGVNS. The CDR3 DNA sequence: TGTGCCAGCAGTAGGCAGGGGAGCGAGCAGTACTTC. It encodes CASSRQGSEQYF.

The chain carries TRBV6-6 and TRBJ1-3, with 10 bases fitting TRBD1. The V gene end was trimmed by 2 bases and the J gene end by 2 bases; junction bases not matched to a gene: 3. The CDR3 contains 16 residues. Per the germline V gene, CDR1 is MNHNY and CDR2 is SVGAGI (reference sequence). Written as DNA, the CDR3 is TGTGCCAGCAGTTACGGGACAGGGGACCCTGGAAACACCATATATTTT. Translated: CASSYGTGDPGNTIYF.

V and J are TRBV4-2 and TRBJ1-1; 7 bases map to TRBD1. Germline lookup yields CDR1 LGHNA and CDR2 YNFKEQ. The J segment lost 1 base and the V segment lost 1 base, leaving 3 bases of the junction unmatched. This CDR3 has 15 amino acids. The CDR3 DNA sequence: TGTGCCAGCAGCCAAGTCGGGACAGCGAACACTGAAGCTTTCTTT. Protein sequence: CASSQVGTANTEAFF.

This clone was observed a handful of times. The V call is TRBV2, the J call TRBJ1-5; D not certain. V lost 3 bases, J lost 1 base, and 10 bases lay in between. The CDR3 runs 15 residues. Germline V CDR1 and CDR2: SNHLY, FYNNEI. CDR3 in DNA: TGTGCCAGCAGTGAGATTCCGCGGAGCAATCAGCCCCAGCATTTT. Its protein product is CASSEIPRSNQPQHF.

This chain uses TRBV30 with TRBJ2-1; 12 bases are shared with TRBD2. The CDR3 loop spans 16 amino acids. CDR1 is GTSNPN and CDR2 is SVGIG in the germline V gene (reference sequence). V was clipped by 0 bases and J by 8 bases; unmatched bases: 8. The CDR3 sequence is CAWSVPGLAGLDEQFF. Here the CDR3 DNA reads TGTGCCTGGAGTGTACCGGGACTAGCGGGTTTGGATGAGCAGTTCTTC.

This clone was recorded only once. The rearrangement uses TRBV29-1 and TRBJ2-7; no clear D gene. The CDR3 extends over 12 amino acids. Trimming cost V 8 bases and J 1 base, with 12 bases left between them. Germline-derived CDR1 and CDR2 are SQVTM and ANQGSEA. CDR3 DNA sequence: TGCAGCCTGACGGACGGGTCCTACGAGCAGTACTTC. Its translation: CSLTDGSYEQYF.

CDR3 in amino acids: CASSLRQRTTEAFF. In DNA form, the CDR3 reads TGTGCCAGCAGTCTAAGGCAGCGGACCACTGAAGCTTTCTTT. The V call is TRBV6-1, the J call TRBJ1-1; D gene unclear. Per germline, CDR1 MNHNS and CDR2 SASEGT. CDR3 length: 14 amino acids. The ends were cut back, 5 bases at V and 4 bases at J, with 14 bases in the middle.